Sequencing of this T cell receptor beta chain was carried out in a study of shared clonotypes between healthy human individuals. General observations from the study: Naive CD4 clonotypes overlapped across several donors at around 4.8%.

Assay: immunoSEQ multiplex PCR; the TCRdb copy retains only in-frame clones and omits some. The sample has over a million clones, about 84% seen once; the top ten hold roughly 0.62%. This CDR3 contains 15 residues. Trimming removed 3 bases from V and 8 bases from J; junction bases left unmatched: 6. Germline lookup yields CDR1 SGHTS and CDR2 YDEGEE. CD4+ cells underwent separation, giving CD45RA+ naive and CD45RA-negative memory subsets. Worth noting for this clone: Its target is not known.

The chain combines TRBV5-8 with TRBJ1-4, with 11 positions matching TRBD1. Sequencing input: memory CD4+ T cells from PBMCs. Described subset: CD45RA-negative fraction. This sequence originates from a man aged 18 to 35 in good health. Some clones in this sample may be carry-over from other donors' samples. CDR3: CASSSGTGGVEKLFF. In DNA, the CDR3 is TGTGCCAGCAGCTCAGGGACAGGGGGGGTAGAAAAACTGTTTTTT.